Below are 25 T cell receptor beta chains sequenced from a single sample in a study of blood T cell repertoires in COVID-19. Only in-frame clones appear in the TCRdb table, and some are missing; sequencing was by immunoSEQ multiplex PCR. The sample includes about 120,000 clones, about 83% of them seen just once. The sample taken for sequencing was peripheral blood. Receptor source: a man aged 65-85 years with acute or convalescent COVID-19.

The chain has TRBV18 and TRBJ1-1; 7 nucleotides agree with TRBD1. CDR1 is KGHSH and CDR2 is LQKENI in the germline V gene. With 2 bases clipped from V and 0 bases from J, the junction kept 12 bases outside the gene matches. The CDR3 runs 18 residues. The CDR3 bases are TGTGCCAGCTCACCAAGAGGGACAGCGGAGTCCATGAACACTGAAGCTTTCTTT. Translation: CASSPRGTAESMNTEAFF. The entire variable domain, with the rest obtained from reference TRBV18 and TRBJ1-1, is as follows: NAGVMQNPRHLVRRRGQEARLRCSPMKGHSHVYWYRQLPEEGLKFMVYLQKENIIDESGMPKERFSAEFPKEGPSILRIQQVVRGDSAAYFCASSPRGTAESMNTEAFFGQGTRLTVV.

Here the CDR3 reads CATSPQRSSYNEQFF. CDR3 nucleotide sequence: TGTGCCACCAGCCCCCAGAGGAGCTCCTACAATGAGCAGTTCTTC. The V gene is TRBV15, the J gene TRBJ2-1, with unresolved D. Germline V gene data show CDR1 as LNHNV and CDR2 as YYDKDF (reference sequence). The ends were cut back, 5 bases at V and 0 bases at J, with 11 bases in the middle. The CDR3 covers 15 residues.

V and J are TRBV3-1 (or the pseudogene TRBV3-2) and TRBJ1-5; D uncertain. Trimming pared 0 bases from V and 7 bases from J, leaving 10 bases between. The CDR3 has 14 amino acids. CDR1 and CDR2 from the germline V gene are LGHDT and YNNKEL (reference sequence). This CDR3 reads CASSQDTARQPQHF. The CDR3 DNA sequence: TGTGCCAGCAGCCAAGACACGGCGCGGCAGCCCCAGCATTTT.

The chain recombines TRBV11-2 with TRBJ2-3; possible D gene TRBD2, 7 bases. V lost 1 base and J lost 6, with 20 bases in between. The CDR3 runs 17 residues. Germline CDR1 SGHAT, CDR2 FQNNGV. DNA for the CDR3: TGTGCCAGCAGCTTAGGGACTCTAGCGGAGAGGGGGGATACGCAGTATTTT. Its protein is CASSLGTLAERGDTQYF.

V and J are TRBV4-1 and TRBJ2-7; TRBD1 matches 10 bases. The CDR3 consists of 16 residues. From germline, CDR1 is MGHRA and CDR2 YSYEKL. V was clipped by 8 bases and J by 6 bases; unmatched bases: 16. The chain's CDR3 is CASRRGPGTGVGEQYF. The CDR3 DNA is TGCGCCAGCCGGAGGGGGCCCGGGACAGGGGTAGGCGAGCAGTACTTC.

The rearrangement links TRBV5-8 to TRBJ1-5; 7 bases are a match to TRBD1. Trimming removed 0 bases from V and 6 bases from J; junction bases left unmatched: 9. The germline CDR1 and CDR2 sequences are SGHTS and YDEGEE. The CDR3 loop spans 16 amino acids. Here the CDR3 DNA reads TGTGCCAGCAGCTTGGGAACAGGGGACTTGGGTCAGCCCCAGCATTTT. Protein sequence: CASSLGTGDLGQPQHF. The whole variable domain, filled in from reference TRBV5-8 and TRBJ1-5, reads EAGVTQSPTHLIKTRGQQATLRCSPISGHTSVYWYQQALGLGLQFLLWYDEGEERNRGNFPPRFSGRQFPNYSSELNVNALELEDSALYLCASSLGTGDLGQPQHFGDGTRLSIL.

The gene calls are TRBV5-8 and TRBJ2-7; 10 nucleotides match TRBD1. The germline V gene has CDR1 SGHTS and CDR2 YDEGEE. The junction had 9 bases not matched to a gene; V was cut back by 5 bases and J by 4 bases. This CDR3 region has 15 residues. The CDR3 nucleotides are TGTGCCAGCAGGCTAACCGGGACAGGGGCGTACGAGCAGTACTTC. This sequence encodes CASRLTGTGAYEQYF.

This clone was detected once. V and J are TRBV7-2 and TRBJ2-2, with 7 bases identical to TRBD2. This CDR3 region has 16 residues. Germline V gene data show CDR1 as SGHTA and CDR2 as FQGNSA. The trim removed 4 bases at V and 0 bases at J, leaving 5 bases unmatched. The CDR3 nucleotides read TGTGCCAGCAGCTCGTTGACTAGCCCGAACACCGGGGAGCTGTTTTTT. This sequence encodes CASSSLTSPNTGELFF.

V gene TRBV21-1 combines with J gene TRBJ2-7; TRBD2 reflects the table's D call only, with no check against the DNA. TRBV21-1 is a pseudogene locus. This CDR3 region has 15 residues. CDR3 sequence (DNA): TGTGCCAGCAGCAAGCAGGGACTAGCGATTTACGAGCAGTACTTC. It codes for CASSKQGLAIYEQYF.

This chain's CDR3 is CASSLVGWGGTGEGAFF. The CDR3 coding sequence is TGTGCCAGCAGCTTAGTCGGGTGGGGGGGGACAGGAGAAGGAGCTTTCTTT. V usage is TRBV7-2 and J usage is TRBJ1-1, with TRBD1 identical over 8 bases. CDR1 is SGHTA and CDR2 is FQGNSA in the germline V gene. The CDR3 covers 17 residues. V was pared by 1 base and J by 10 bases, with 17 bases of the junction left unmatched.

The CDR3 DNA sequence: TGTGCCAGCAGCCTTAAGGACAGCCCTTATGGCTACACCTTC. Its protein product is CASSLKDSPYGYTF. V gene TRBV27 combines with J gene TRBJ1-2; TRBD1 might be the D (6 bases). Looked up from germline, CDR1 is MNHEY and CDR2 is SMNVEV (reference sequence). Between the trimmed V and J ends, which lost 6 bases and 5 bases, there was a span of 16 bases. CDR3 size: 14 residues.

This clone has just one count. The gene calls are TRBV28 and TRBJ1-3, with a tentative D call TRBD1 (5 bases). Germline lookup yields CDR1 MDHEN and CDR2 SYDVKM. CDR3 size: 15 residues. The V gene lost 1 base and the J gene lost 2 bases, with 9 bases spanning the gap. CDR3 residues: CASSLFLGAGNTIYF. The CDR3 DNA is TGTGCCAGCAGTTTATTTTTAGGGGCTGGAAACACCATATATTTT.

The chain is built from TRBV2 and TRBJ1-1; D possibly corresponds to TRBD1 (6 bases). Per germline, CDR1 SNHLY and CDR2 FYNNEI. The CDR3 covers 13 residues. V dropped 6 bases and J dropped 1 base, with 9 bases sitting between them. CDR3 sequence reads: CASSGQTNTEAFF. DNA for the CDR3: TGTGCCAGCAGCGGACAGACGAACACTGAAGCTTTCTTT.

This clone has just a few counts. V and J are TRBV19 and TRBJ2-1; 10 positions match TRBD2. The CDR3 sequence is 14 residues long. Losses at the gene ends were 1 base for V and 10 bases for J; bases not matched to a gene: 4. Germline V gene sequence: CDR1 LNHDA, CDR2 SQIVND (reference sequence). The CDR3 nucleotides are TGTGCCAGTAGTATAGGGATACTAGCGGGAGAGCAGTTCTTC. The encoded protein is CASSIGILAGEQFF.

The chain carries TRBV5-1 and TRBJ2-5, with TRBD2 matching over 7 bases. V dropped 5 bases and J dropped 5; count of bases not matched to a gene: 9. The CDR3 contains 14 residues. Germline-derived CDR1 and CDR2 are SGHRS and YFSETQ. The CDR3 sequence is CASRVSGVVETQYF. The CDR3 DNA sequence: TGCGCCAGCAGGGTGAGCGGGGTAGTGGAGACCCAGTACTTC.

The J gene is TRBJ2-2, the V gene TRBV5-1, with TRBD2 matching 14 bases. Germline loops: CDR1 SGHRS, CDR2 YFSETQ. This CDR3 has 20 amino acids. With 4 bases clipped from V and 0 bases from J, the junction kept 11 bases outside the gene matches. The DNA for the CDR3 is TGCGCCAGCAGCCCGGGGACTAGCGGGGGACCTACCCCGAACACCGGGGAGCTGTTTTTT. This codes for CASSPGTSGGPTPNTGELFF. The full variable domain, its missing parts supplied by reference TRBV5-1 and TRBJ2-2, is KAGVTQTPRYLIKTRGQQVTLSCSPISGHRSVSWYQQTPGQGLQFLFEYFSETQRNKGNFPGRFSGRQFSNSRSEMNVSTLELGDSALYLCASSPGTSGGPTPNTGELFFGEGSRLTVL.

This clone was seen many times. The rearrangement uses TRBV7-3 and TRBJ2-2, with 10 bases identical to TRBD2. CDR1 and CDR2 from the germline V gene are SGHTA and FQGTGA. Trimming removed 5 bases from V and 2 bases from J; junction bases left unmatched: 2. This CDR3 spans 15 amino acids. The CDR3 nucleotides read TGTGCCAGCAGCCGACTAGCGGGCAACACCGGGGAGCTGTTTTTT. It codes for CASSRLAGNTGELFF.

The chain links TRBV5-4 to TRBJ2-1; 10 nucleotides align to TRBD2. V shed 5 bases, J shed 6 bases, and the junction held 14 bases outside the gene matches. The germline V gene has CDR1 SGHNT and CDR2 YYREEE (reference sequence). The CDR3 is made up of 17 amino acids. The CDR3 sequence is CASSRDPGLAGANEQFF. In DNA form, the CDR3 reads TGTGCCAGCAGTCGGGATCCAGGTCTAGCGGGGGCCAATGAGCAGTTCTTC.

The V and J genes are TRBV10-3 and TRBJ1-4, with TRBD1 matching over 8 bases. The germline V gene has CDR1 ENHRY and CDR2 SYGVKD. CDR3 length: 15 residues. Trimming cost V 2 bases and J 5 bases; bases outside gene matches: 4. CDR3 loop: CAISEDRGRNEKLFF. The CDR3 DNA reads TGTGCCATCAGTGAGGACAGGGGTAGAAATGAAAAACTGTTTTTT.

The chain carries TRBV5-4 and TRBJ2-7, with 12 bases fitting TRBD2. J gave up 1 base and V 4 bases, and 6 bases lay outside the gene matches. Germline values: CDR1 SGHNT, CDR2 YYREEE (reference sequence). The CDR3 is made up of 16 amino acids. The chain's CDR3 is CASSPFGTSGSYEQYF. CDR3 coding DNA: TGTGCCAGCAGCCCATTCGGGACTAGCGGGTCCTACGAGCAGTACTTC.

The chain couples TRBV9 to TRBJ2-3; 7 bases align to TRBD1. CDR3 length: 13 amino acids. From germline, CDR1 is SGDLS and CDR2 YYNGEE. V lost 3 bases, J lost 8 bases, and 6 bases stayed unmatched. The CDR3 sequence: CASSADREITQYF. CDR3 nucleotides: TGTGCCAGCAGCGCCGACAGGGAGATTACGCAGTATTTT.

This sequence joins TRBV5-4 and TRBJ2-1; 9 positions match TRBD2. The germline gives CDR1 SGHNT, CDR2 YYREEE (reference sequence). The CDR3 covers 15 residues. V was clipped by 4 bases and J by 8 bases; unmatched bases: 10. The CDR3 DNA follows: TGTGCCAGCAGCCCAGGCGGGACTAGCTCCGATGAGCAGTTCTTC. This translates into CASSPGGTSSDEQFF.

Here the CDR3 DNA reads TGTGCCAGCAGCCAAGAACTAGCGGGGGGAACAGATACGCAGTATTTT. Encoded protein: CASSQELAGGTDTQYF. The V and J genes are TRBV4-2 and TRBJ2-3; 12 bases line up with TRBD2. The germline V gene encodes CDR1 LGHNA and CDR2 YNFKEQ. CDR3 length equals 16 residues. After removal of 0 bases from V and 3 bases from J, the junction contained 1 base not matched to a gene.

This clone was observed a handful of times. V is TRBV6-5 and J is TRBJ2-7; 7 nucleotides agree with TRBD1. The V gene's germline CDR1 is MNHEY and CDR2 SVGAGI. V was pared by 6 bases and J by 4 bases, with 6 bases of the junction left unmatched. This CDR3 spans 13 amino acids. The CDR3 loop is CASRTGTDYEQYF. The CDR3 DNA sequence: TGTGCCAGCAGGACCGGGACAGATTACGAGCAGTACTTC.

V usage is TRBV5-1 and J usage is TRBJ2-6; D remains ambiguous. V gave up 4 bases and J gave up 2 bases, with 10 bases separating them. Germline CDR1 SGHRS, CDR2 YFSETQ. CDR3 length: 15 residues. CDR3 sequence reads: CASSATVAGANVLTF. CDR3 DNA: TGCGCCAGCAGCGCTACAGTTGCTGGGGCCAACGTCCTGACTTTC.